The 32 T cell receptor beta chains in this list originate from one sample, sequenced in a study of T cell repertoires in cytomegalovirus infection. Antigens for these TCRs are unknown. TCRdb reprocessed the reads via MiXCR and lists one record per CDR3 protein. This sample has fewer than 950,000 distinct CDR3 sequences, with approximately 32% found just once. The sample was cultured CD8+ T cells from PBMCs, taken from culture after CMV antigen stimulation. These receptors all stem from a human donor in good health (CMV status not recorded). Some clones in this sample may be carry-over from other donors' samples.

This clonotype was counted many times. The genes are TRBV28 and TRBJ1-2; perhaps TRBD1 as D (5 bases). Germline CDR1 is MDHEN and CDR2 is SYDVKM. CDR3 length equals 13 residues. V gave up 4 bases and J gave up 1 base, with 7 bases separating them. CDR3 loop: CASSYRNNYGYTF. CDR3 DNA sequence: TGTGCCAGCAGTTACAGGAATAACTATGGCTACACCTTC.

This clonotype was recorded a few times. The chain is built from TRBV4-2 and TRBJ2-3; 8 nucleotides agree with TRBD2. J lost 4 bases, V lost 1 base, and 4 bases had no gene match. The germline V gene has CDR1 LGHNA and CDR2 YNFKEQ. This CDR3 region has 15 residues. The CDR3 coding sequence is TGTGCCAGCAGCCAAGTCCTGCGGGGGGCAGATACGCAGTATTTT. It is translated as CASSQVLRGADTQYF.

The CDR3 DNA reads TGCGCCAGCAGCCAAACGACAGGGACCTCCTACGAGCAGTACTTC. Translated, it gives CASSQTTGTSYEQYF. The chain carries TRBV4-1 and TRBJ2-7; 7 bases are shared with TRBD1. The germline gives CDR1 MGHRA, CDR2 YSYEKL. V was clipped by 2 bases and J by 0 bases; unmatched bases: 4. There are 15 residues in the CDR3.

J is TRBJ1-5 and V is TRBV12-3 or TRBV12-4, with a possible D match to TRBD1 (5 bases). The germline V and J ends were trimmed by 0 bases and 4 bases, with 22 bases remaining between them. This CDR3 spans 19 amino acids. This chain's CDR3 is CASSLAVGGEKGYNQPQHF. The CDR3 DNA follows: TGTGCCAGCAGTTTAGCGGTAGGAGGGGAGAAGGGCTATAATCAGCCCCAGCATTTT.

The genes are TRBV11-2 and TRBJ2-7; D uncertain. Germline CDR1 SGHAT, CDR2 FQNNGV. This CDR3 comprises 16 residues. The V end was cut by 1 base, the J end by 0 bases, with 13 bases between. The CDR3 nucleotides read TGTGCCAGCAGCTTAGTTTATCTAGGGCACTCCTACGAGCAGTACTTC. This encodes CASSLVYLGHSYEQYF.

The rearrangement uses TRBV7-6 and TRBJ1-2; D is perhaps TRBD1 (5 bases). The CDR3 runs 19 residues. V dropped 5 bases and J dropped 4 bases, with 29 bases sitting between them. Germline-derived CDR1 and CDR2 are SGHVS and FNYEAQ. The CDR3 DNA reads TGTGCCAGCAGCCCTTATTACGCACGCAGGGAAGTCTATTCCTATGGCTACACCTTC. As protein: CASSPYYARREVYSYGYTF.

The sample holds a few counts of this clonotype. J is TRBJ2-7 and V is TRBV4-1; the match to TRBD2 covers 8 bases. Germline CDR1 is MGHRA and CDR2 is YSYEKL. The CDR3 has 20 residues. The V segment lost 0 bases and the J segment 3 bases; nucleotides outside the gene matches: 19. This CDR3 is CASSQDSAFGAGARYYEQYF. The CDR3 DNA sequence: TGCGCCAGCAGCCAAGATTCCGCATTCGGAGCGGGGGCCCGATACTACGAGCAGTACTTC.

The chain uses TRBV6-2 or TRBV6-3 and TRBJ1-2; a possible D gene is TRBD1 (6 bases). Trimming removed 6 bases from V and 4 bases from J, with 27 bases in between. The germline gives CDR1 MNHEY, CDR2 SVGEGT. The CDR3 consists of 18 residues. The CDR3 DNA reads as TGTGCCAGCAGCACCAGAATTACAGGGTCGGAGAAATTCTATGGCTACACCTTC. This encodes CASSTRITGSEKFYGYTF.

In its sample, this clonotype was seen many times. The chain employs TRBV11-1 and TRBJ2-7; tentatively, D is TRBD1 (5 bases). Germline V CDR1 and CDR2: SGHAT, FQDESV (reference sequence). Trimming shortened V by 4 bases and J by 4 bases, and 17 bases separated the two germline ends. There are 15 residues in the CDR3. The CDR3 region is CASSSRTDKSYEQYF. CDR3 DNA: TGTGCCAGCAGCTCCCGGACGGACAAGAGTTACGAGCAGTACTTC.

The CDR3 here is CASSSGTTHTGELFF. The CDR3 DNA reads as TGTGCCAGCAGTTCCGGGACTACCCACACCGGGGAGCTGTTTTTT. The rearrangement uses TRBV12-3 or TRBV12-4 and TRBJ2-2; 7 nucleotides match TRBD2. CDR3 length equals 15 residues. Trimming took 4 bases from V and 3 from J; bases not matched to a gene: 5.

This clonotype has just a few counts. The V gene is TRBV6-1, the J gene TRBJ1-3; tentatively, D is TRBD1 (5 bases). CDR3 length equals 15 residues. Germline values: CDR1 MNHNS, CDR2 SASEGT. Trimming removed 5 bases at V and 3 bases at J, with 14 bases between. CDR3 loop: CASSPLGRDGNTIYF. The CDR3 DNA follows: TGTGCCAGCAGTCCACTGGGCAGGGATGGAAACACCATATATTTT.

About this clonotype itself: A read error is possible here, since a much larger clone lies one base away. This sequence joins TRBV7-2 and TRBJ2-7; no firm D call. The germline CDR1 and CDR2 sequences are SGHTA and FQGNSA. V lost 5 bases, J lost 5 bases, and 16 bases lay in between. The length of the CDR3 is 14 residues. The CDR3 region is CASSRIVDRHEQYF. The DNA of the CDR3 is TGTGCCAGCAGCCGGATAGTGGATCGCCACGAGCAGTACTTC. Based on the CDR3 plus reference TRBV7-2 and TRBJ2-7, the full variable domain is GAGVSQSPSNKVTEKGKDVELRCDPISGHTALYWYRQSLGQGLEFLIYFQGNSAPDKSGLPSDRFSAERTGGSVSTLTIQRTQQEDSAVYLCASSRIVDRHEQYFGPGTRLTVT.

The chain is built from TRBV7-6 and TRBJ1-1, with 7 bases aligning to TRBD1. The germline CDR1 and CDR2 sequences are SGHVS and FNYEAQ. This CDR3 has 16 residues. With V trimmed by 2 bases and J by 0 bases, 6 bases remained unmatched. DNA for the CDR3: TGTGCCAGCAGCTTATACTCGGGACAGTTGAACACTGAAGCTTTCTTT. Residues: CASSLYSGQLNTEAFF. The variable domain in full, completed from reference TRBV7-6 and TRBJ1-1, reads GAGVSQSPRYKVTKRGQDVALRCDPISGHVSLYWYRQALGQGPEFLTYFNYEAQQDKSGLPNDRFSAERPEGSISTLTIQRTEQRDSAMYRCASSLYSGQLNTEAFFGQGTRLTVV.

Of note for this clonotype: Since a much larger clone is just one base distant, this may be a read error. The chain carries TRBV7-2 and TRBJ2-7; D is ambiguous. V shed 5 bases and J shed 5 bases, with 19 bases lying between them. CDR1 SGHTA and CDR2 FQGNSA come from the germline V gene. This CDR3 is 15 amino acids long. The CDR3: CASSRYGPEVDEQYF. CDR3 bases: TGTGCCAGCAGCCGCTATGGTCCCGAGGTCGACGAGCAGTACTTC.

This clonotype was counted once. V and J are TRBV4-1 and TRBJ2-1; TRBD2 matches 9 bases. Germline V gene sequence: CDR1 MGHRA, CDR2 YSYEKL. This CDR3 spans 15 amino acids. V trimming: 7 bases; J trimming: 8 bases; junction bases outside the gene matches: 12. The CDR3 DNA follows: TGCGCCAGCAATAGCGGGGGCCTTACAGTCGATGAGCAGTTCTTC. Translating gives CASNSGGLTVDEQFF.

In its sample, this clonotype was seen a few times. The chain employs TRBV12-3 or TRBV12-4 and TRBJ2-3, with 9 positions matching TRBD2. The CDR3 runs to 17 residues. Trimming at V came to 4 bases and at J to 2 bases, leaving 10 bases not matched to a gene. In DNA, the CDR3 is TGTGCCAGCAGTTCCCTCGGGGCGGGGGGGGTCACAGATACGCAGTATTTT. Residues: CASSSLGAGGVTDTQYF.

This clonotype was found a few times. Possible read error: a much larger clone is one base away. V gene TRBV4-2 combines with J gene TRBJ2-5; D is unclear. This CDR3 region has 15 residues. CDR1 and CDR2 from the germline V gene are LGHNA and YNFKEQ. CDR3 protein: CANSPEVAFQETQYF. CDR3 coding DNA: TGTGCCAACAGCCCCGAGGTGGCGTTCCAAGAGACCCAGTACTTC.

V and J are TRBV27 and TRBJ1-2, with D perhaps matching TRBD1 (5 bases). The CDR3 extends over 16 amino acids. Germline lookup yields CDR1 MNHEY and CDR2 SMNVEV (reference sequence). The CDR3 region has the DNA TGTGTCACCCAGGGAAGGGGTGTGAATGGGGACTATGGCTACACCTTC. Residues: CVTQGRGVNGDYGYTF.

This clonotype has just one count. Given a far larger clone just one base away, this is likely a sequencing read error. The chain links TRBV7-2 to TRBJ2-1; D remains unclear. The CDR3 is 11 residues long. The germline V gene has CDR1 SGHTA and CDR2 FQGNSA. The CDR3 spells CVSSLANEQFF. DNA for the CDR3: TGTGTCAGCAGCTTAGCCAATGAGCAGTTCTTC.

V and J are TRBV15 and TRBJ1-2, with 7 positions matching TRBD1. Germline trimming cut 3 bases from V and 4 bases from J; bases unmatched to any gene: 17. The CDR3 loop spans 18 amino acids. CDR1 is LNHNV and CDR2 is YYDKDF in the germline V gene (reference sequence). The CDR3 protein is CATSSPPPTGVLRYGYTF. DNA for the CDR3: TGTGCCACCAGCAGCCCACCCCCCACAGGGGTCCTACGCTATGGCTACACCTTC.

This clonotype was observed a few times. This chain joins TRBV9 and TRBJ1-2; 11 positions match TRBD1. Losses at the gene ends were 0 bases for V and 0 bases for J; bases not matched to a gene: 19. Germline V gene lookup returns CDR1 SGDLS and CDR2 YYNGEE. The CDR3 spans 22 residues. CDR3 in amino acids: CASSVATDRGLKPTPPNYGYTF. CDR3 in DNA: TGTGCCAGCAGCGTAGCTACGGACAGGGGGCTAAAGCCCACACCACCTAACTATGGCTACACCTTC.

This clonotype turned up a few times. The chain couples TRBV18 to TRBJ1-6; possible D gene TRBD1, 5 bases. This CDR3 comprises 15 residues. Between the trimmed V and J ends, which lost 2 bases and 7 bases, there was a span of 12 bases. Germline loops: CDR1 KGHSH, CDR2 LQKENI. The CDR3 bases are TGTGCCAGCTCACCAACGACGAACAGGAATTCACCCCTCCACTTT. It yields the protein CASSPTTNRNSPLHF.

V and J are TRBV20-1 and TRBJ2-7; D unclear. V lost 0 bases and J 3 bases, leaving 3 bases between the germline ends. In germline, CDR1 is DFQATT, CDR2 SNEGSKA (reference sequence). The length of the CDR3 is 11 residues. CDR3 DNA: TGCAGTGCTAGAGAAAACTACGAGCAGTACGTC. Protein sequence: CSARENYEQYV.

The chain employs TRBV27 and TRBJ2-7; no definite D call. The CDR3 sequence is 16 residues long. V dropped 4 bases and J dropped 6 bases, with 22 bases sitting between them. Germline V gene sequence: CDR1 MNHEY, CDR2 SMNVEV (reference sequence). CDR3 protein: CASSSLQSEILIEQYF. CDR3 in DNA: TGTGCCAGCAGTTCACTCCAGTCGGAGATCCTCATCGAGCAGTACTTC.

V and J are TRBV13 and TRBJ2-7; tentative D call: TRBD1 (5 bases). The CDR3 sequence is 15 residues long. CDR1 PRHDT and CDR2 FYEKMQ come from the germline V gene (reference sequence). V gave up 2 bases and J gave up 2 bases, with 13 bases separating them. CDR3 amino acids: CASSLNGAVTYEQYV. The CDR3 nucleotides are TGTGCCAGCAGCTTAAATGGGGCGGTTACCTACGAGCAGTACGTC.

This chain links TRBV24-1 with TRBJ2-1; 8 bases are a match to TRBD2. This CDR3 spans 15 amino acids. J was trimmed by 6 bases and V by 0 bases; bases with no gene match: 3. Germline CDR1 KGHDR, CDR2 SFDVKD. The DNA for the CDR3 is TGTGCCACCAGTGATTTGGAGCGGGGGATCAATGAGCAGTTCTTC. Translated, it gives CATSDLERGINEQFF.

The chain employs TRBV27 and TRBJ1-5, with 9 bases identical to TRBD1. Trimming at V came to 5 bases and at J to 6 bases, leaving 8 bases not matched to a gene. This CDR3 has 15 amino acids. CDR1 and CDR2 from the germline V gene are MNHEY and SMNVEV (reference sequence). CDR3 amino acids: CASSTDRGYGQPQHF. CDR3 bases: TGTGCCAGCAGTACGGACAGGGGTTATGGTCAGCCCCAGCATTTT.

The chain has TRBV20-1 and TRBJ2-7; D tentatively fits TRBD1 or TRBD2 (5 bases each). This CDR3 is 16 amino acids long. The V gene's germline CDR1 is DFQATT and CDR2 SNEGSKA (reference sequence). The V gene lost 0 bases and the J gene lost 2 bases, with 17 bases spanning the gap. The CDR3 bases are TGCAGTGCTAGAGATAGAGGGCGGGCAGGGACCTACGAGCAGTACGTC. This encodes CSARDRGRAGTYEQYV.

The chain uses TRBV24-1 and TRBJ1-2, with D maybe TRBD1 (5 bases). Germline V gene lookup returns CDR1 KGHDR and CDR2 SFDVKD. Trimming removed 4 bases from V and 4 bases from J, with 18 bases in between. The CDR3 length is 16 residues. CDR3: CATSDGMTENFYGYTF. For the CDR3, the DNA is TGTGCCACCAGTGACGGTATGACAGAGAACTTCTATGGCTACACCTTC.

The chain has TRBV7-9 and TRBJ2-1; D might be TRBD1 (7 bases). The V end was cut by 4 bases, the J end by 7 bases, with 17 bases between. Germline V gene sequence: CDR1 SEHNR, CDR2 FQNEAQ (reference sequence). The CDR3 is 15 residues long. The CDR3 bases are TGTGCCAGCAGCTATCCGGAGGGGGCGTCAAATGAGCAGTTCTTC. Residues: CASSYPEGASNEQFF.

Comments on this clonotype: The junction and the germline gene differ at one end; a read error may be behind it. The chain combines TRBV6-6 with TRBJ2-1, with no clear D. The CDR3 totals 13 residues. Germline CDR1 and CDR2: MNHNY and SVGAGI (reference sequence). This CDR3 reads CVSSYYRDNEQFF. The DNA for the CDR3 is TGTGTCAGCAGTTACTATCGGGACAATGAGCAGTTCTTC.

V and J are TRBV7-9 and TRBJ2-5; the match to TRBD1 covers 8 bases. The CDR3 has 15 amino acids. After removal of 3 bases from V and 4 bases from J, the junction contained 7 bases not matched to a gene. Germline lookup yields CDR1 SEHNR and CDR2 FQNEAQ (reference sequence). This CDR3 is CASSFGTGQAETQYF. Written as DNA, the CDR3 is TGTGCCAGCAGCTTCGGGACAGGCCAAGCAGAGACCCAGTACTTC.